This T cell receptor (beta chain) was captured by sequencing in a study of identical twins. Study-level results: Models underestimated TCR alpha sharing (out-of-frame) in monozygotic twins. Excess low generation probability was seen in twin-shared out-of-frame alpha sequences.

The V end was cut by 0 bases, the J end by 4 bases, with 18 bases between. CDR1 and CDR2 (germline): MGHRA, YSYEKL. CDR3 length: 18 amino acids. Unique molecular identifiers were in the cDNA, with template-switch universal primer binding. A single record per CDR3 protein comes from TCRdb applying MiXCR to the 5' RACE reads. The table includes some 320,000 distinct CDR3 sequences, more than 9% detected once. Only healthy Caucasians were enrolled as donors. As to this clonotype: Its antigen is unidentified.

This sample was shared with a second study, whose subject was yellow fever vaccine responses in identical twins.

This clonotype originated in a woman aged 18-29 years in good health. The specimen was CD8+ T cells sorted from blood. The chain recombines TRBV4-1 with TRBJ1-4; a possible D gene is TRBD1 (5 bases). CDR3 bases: TGCGCCAGCAGCCAAGATTTCCCCCCCAGGGTTTATAATGAAAAACTGTTTTTT. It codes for CASSQDFPPRVYNEKLFF.